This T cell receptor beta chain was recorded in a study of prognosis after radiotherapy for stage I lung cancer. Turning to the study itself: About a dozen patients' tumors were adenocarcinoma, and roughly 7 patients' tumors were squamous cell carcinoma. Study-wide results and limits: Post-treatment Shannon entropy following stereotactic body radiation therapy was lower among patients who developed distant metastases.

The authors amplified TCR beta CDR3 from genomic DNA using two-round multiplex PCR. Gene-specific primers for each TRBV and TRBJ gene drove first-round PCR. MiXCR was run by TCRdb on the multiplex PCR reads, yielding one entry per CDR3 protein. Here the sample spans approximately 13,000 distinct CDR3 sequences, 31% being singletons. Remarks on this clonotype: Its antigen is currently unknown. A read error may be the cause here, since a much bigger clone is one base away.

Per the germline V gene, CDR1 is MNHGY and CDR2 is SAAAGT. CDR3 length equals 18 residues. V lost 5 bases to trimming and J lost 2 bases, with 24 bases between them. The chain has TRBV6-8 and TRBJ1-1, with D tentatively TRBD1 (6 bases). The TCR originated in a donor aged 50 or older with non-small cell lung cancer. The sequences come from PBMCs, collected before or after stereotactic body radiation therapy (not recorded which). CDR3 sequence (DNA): TGTGCCAGCAGTCACAGGGACACCGCGGACCGGCCTAACACTGAAGCTTTCTTT. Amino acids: CASSHRDTADRPNTEAFF.